This T cell receptor (beta chain) was identified in a study of T cells in localized non-small cell lung cancer. Broader study findings: Paired adjacent lung recovered a median roughly 50 of the top 100 tumor clones.

Assay used: immunoSEQ multiplex PCR; TCRdb lists only in-frame clones, some missing. The data hold around 7,200 clones, with roughly 92% observed a single time. For this clone: Its antigen is undetermined.

Between the trimmed V and J ends, which lost 0 bases and 0 bases, there was a span of 6 bases. There are 15 residues in the CDR3. CDR1 is SGHRS, CDR2 YFSETQ, per germline. This sample comprised peripheral blood, obtained before any cancer treatment. The V and J genes are TRBV5-1 and TRBJ2-2; D gene unclear. This receptor was identified in a woman aged 35 to 70 with stage I lung adenocarcinoma. The CDR3 nucleotides are TGCGCCAGCAGCTTGGATTACACGAACACCGGGGAGCTGTTTTTT. It specifies CASSLDYTNTGELFF.